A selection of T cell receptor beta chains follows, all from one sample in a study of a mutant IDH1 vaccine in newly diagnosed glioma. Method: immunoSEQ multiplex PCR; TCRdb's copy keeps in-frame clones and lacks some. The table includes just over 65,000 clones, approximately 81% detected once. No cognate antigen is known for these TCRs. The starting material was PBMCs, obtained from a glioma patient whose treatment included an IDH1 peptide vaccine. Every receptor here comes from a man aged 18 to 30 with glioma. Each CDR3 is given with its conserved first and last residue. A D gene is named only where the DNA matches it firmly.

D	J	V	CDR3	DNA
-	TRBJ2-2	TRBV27	CASSFLLAGELFF	TGTGCCAGCAGTTTTCTCCTAGCGGGGGAGCTGTTTTTT
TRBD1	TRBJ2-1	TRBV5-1	CATRTGTGHNEQFF	TGCGCCACCCGAACCGGGACAGGGCACAATGAGCAGTTCTTC
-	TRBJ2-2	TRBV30	CAWSSGNTGELFF	TGTGCCTGGAGTAGTGGGAACACCGGGGAGCTGTTTTTT
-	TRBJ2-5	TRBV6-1	CASSRTPQETQYF	TGTGCCAGCAGTCGGACACCCCAAGAGACCCAGTACTTC
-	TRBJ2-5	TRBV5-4	CASSLGPQETQYF	TGTGCCAGCAGCTTGGGACCGCAAGAGACCCAGTACTTC
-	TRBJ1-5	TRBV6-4	CASTPRRAGGQPQHF	TGTGCCAGCACCCCGAGGAGGGCCGGCGGACAGCCCCAGCATTTT
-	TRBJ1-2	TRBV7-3	CASSLTWGQGGGYTF	TGTGCCAGCAGCTTAACGTGGGGGCAGGGTGGTGGCTACACCTTC
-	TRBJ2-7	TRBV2	CASSEGTSYEQYF	TGTGCCAGCAGTGAAGGCACTTCCTACGAGCAGTACTTC
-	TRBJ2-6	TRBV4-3	CASSQALGYFGSGANVLTF	TGCGCCAGCAGCCAAGCTCTAGGCTACTTTGGCTCTGGGGCCAACGTCCTGACTTTC
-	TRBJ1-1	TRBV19	CASNTGWTEAFF	TGTGCCAGTAATACAGGGTGGACTGAAGCTTTCTTT
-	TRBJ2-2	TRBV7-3	CASSLHLGGVRGELFF	TGTGCCAGCAGCCTTCATTTGGGAGGTGTTCGGGGGGAGCTGTTTTTT
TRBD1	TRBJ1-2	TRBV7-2	CASSPRTGPPNYGYTF	TGTGCCAGCAGCCCCCGGACAGGACCACCTAACTATGGCTACACCTTC